Reported below is one T cell receptor beta chain. These data come from a study of blood T cells in healthy people across ages. The CDR3 totals 17 residues. Trimming took 0 bases from V and 1 from J; bases not matched to a gene: 4. Germline V gene data show CDR1 as SGDLS and CDR2 as YYNGEE. Drawing of peripheral blood yielded 8.5 to 10 milliliters from each donor. Using a J-beta primer mix together with a sample-barcoded 5' primer, a second PCR was run for about 6 to 12 cycles. TCRdb re-called the 5' RACE reads with MiXCR, one entry per CDR3 protein. The sample has about 780,000 distinct CDR3 sequences, under 30% seen once; the top ten hold 2.5% to 3.5%. This same sample was also taken into another study, of T cells of mothers and their children. That paper adds: The study found slightly higher but non-significant overlap in related versus unrelated mother-child pairs.

The genes are TRBV9 and TRBJ2-6; 7 bases align to TRBD1. This sequence originates from a boy younger than 18 in good health. Sequencing input: blood. CDR3 bases: TGTGCCAGCAGCGTAGGAGGGGGCTCATCTGGGGCCAACGTCCTGACTTTC. Its translation is CASSVGGGSSGANVLTF.